This T cell receptor (beta chain) was sequenced during a study of CD8+ T cells in alopecia areata. Specified treatment: oral pan-JAK inhibitor, 5-10 mg twice daily. This clone was observed a few times. From germline, CDR1 is SQVTM and CDR2 ANQGSEA. This CDR3 is 13 amino acids long. V was shortened by 5 bases and J by 1 base, with 11 bases between the two germline ends. RNA, once extracted, was reverse transcribed into cDNA for use as the sequencing template. Using immunoSEQ multiplex PCR, the repertoire was profiled, and TCRdb retains in-frame clones only, with some absent. The sample lists about 210,000 clones, less than 45% occurring once.

The sequence came from a human donor with alopecia areata. The chain couples TRBV29-1 to TRBJ1-1; D is perhaps TRBD1 (6 bases). This sample comprised CD4+ T cells sorted from blood, obtained around week 36, from a patient treated with tofacitinib. As DNA, the CDR3 is TGCAGCGTTCGCAGGGGCCGGAACACTGAAGCTTTCTTT. Translated, it gives CSVRRGRNTEAFF.